The clone carrying this T cell receptor (beta chain) was found many times. The CDR3 extends over 13 amino acids. Per the germline V gene, CDR1 is MNHEY and CDR2 is SMNVEV (reference sequence). V was pared by 7 bases and J by 11 bases, with 13 bases of the junction left unmatched. These data come from a study of T cells in Graves' hyperthyroidism and ophthalmopathy. RNA transcripts served as the template for amplifying TCR beta CDR3 regions. A first-round RT-PCR of the TCR CDR3 used the HTBI primer set. In TCRdb, the multiplex PCR reads were re-called with MiXCR into one record per CDR3 protein. In the table there are a few hundred thousand distinct CDR3 sequences, 15% to 19% of which are singletons.

The chain carries TRBV27 and TRBJ1-1; 7 bases agree with TRBD1. The receptor comes from a woman aged 25 to 39 with Graves' hyperthyroidism. The sample comprised blood. CDR3 protein: CASTPSDRVVAFF. The CDR3, as DNA: TGTGCCAGCACCCCTAGTGACAGGGTCGTTGCTTTCTTT.